These 24 T cell receptor beta chains came from one sample sequenced in a study of CD8 T cells in ankylosing spondylitis. TCRdb reprocessed the 5' RACE reads with MiXCR, giving one entry per CDR3 protein. The sample records hundreds of thousands of distinct CDR3 sequences, around 20% being singletons. Sequences were obtained from blood, either unsorted or a sorted T cell fraction (not recorded which). These receptor sequences come from a male donor with ankylosing spondylitis or in good health (not recorded which).

This clonotype was detected a few times. The CDR3 protein is CASSEVLRTGDTGELFF. The DNA for the CDR3 is TGTGCCAGCAGTGAAGTGTTGAGGACAGGAGACACCGGGGAGCTGTTTTTT. The genes are TRBV6-1 and TRBJ2-2; TRBD1 matches at 7 bases. Germline trimming cut 1 base from V and 3 bases from J; bases unmatched to any gene: 8. Germline CDR1 and CDR2: MNHNS and SASEGT. The CDR3 loop spans 17 amino acids.

There are a few counts of this clonotype. The chain combines TRBV9 with TRBJ2-3; 7 nucleotides agree with TRBD1. CDR3 length: 16 amino acids. V was pared by 4 bases and J by 3 bases, with 11 bases of the junction left unmatched. Per germline, CDR1 SGDLS and CDR2 YYNGEE. The CDR3: CASSLTDRAWTDTQYF. CDR3 DNA: TGTGCCAGCAGCTTGACCGACAGGGCTTGGACAGATACGCAGTATTTT.

This clonotype has more than one count but fewer than ten. This rearrangement joins TRBV12-3 or TRBV12-4 to TRBJ2-1; TRBD2 matches at 9 bases. The junction had 7 bases not matched to a gene; V was cut back by 4 bases and J by 9 bases. This CDR3 region has 14 residues. The CDR3, as DNA: TGTGCCAGCAGTTACGGGACTAGCCTTGGTGAGCAGTTCTTC. This codes for CASSYGTSLGEQFF.

DNA of the CDR3: TGTGCCACCTCGGTTGGACAGGGCCACTACGAGCAGTACTTC. This codes for CATSVGQGHYEQYF. This rearrangement joins TRBV27 to TRBJ2-7; 8 bases align to TRBD1. The V and J ends lost 10 bases and 3 bases, in that order; junction bases with no gene match: 11. The CDR3 spans 14 residues. Germline CDR1 MNHEY, CDR2 SMNVEV (reference sequence).

This clonotype has just a few counts. The rearrangement links TRBV5-5 to TRBJ2-7; no firm D call. V shed 2 bases and J shed 2 bases, with 8 bases lying between them. CDR3 length: 13 residues. Germline-derived CDR1 and CDR2 are SGHKS and YYEKEE (reference sequence). DNA of the CDR3: TGTGCCAGCAGCTTTACAGTGGCCTACGAGCAGTACTTC. It is translated as CASSFTVAYEQYF.

This clonotype was detected a few times. The chain combines TRBV12-3 or TRBV12-4 with TRBJ2-4; D possibly matches TRBD1 or TRBD2 (5 bases each). Trimming took 6 bases from V and 0 from J, leaving 6 bases between them. This CDR3 comprises 13 residues. This chain's CDR3 is CASRGTAKNIQYF. The CDR3 coding sequence is TGTGCCAGCAGGGGGACAGCCAAAAACATTCAGTACTTC.

The V and J genes are TRBV12-3 or TRBV12-4 and TRBJ1-5, with D unresolved. This CDR3 comprises 14 residues. Trimming cost V 5 bases and J 4 bases, with 12 bases left between them. In DNA form, the CDR3 reads TGTGCCAGCAGTCAATCGACGGGTAATCAGCCCCAGCATTTT. Translated, it gives CASSQSTGNQPQHF.

V gene TRBV7-6 combines with J gene TRBJ2-1; D assignment may be TRBD1 or TRBD2 (6 bases each). CDR3 length equals 12 residues. Trimming left V 1 base short and J 15 bases short, with 13 bases between. CDR1 SGHVS and CDR2 FNYEAQ come from the germline V gene. The CDR3 here is CASSLGGGLLFF. The CDR3 nucleotides are TGTGCCAGCAGCTTAGGAGGGGGGCTGCTGTTCTTC.

In this sample, this clonotype turned up a few times. The chain carries TRBV7-3 and TRBJ2-1; no clear D gene. V was cut by 2 bases and J by 0 bases, with 8 bases left in between. Germline CDR1 SGHTA, CDR2 FQGTGA. This CDR3 is 15 amino acids long. DNA for the CDR3: TGTGCCAGCAGCTTACTGGTAAGCTCCTACAATGAGCAGTTCTTC. Protein product: CASSLLVSSYNEQFF.

This chain links TRBV20-1 with TRBJ2-7; 10 bases are shared with TRBD1. After removal of 6 bases from V and 0 bases from J, the junction contained 2 bases not matched to a gene. The CDR3 contains 13 residues. Germline V gene sequence: CDR1 DFQATT, CDR2 SNEGSKA (reference sequence). CDR3 DNA sequence: TGCAGTGCCAGGACAGGGGGCTCCTACGAGCAGTACTTC. Translated: CSARTGGSYEQYF.

The chain uses TRBV11-2 and TRBJ1-1; D call uncertain. This CDR3 contains 15 residues. V was pared by 0 bases and J by 1 base, with 9 bases between. The germline V gene has CDR1 SGHAT and CDR2 FQNNGV. CDR3: CASSLEGNWNTEAFF. Here the CDR3 DNA reads TGTGCCAGCAGCTTAGAAGGCAATTGGAACACTGAAGCTTTCTTT.

J is TRBJ2-7 and V is TRBV12-3 or TRBV12-4, with D possibly TRBD2 on 5 matching bases. The CDR3 totals 15 residues. The ends were cut back, 0 bases at V and 5 bases at J, with 14 bases in the middle. The CDR3 protein is CASSLASGIRDEQYF. The DNA for the CDR3 is TGTGCCAGCAGTTTAGCTTCGGGAATCCGCGACGAGCAGTACTTC.

This clonotype was observed a handful of times. V and J are TRBV4-2 and TRBJ2-7; TRBD1 agrees at 7 bases. CDR3 length equals 17 residues. V was clipped by 2 bases and J by 2 bases; unmatched bases: 12. Germline lookup yields CDR1 LGHNA and CDR2 YNFKEQ. The CDR3 bases are TGTGCCAGCAGCCAATTATTGACAGGGTCCAACGCCTACGAGCAGTACTTC. Amino acid sequence: CASSQLLTGSNAYEQYF.

This clonotype was seen more than once but under ten times. The V and J genes are TRBV9 and TRBJ2-7; TRBD1 matches 7 bases. CDR3 length: 15 amino acids. V lost 7 bases and J lost 4; bases outside the gene matches: 14. CDR1 SGDLS and CDR2 YYNGEE come from the germline V gene. The CDR3 nucleotides read TGTGCCAGCGGTGGAGGAACAGGGGATATGTACGAGCAGTACTTC. Its protein product is CASGGGTGDMYEQYF.

The V call is TRBV12-3 or TRBV12-4, the J call TRBJ2-1; the D call may be TRBD1 or TRBD2 (6 bases each). The length of the CDR3 is 15 residues. V lost 6 bases and J lost 10, with 22 bases in between. In DNA form, the CDR3 reads TGTGCCAGCAGCCCTCCAAGAGGGGGGCGAATGGAGCAGTTCTTC. It translates to CASSPPRGGRMEQFF.

V gene TRBV7-6 combines with J gene TRBJ2-5; D tentatively fits TRBD1 or TRBD2 (5 bases each). The CDR3 is 14 amino acids. Germline assignment: CDR1 SGHVS and CDR2 FNYEAQ. Trimming took off 5 bases at V and 3 bases at J, with 13 bases between the two ends. The CDR3 loop reads CASSTWDDKETQYF. The CDR3 DNA follows: TGTGCCAGCAGCACTTGGGACGACAAAGAGACCCAGTACTTC.

There are a few counts of this clonotype. J is TRBJ2-7 and V is TRBV25-1; D gene unclear. The V end was cut by 4 bases, the J end by 4 bases, with 20 bases between. The germline V gene encodes CDR1 MGHDK and CDR2 SYGVNS. The CDR3 spans 16 residues. The CDR3 protein is CASSGIWGPGLYEQYF. Here the CDR3 DNA reads TGTGCCAGCAGTGGGATCTGGGGTCCCGGGCTGTACGAGCAGTACTTC.

The gene calls are TRBV2 and TRBJ2-3; 10 positions match TRBD2. V lost 8 bases and J lost 0; bases outside the gene matches: 5. CDR1 is SNHLY, CDR2 FYNNEI, per germline. This CDR3 comprises 15 residues. CDR3 loop: CASWRAGGSTDTQYF. CDR3 DNA sequence: TGTGCCAGCTGGAGAGCGGGGGGGAGCACAGATACGCAGTATTTT.

The rearrangement uses TRBV12-3 or TRBV12-4 and TRBJ2-3; D gene uncertain. The CDR3 sequence is 15 residues long. Trimming pared 2 bases from V and 0 bases from J, leaving 9 bases between. CDR3 amino acids: CASSLNSPSTDTQYF. The CDR3 DNA reads as TGTGCCAGCAGTTTAAACAGCCCTAGCACAGATACGCAGTATTTT.

This chain joins TRBV2 and TRBJ2-7; tentative D call: TRBD1 (6 bases). CDR3 length: 12 amino acids. CDR1 is SNHLY, CDR2 FYNNEI, per germline. V was trimmed by 6 bases and J by 6 bases, leaving 12 bases between them. CDR3 nucleotide sequence: TGTGCCAGCAGCCTCCACAGGGCCGAGCAGTACTTC. Protein product: CASSLHRAEQYF.

V usage is TRBV11-2 and J usage is TRBJ2-5; 9 bases map to TRBD2. In germline, CDR1 is SGHAT, CDR2 FQNNGV. This CDR3 comprises 16 residues. Unmatched junction bases numbered 4, after V lost 0 bases and J lost 2 bases. For the CDR3, the DNA is TGTGCCAGCAGCTTAGATCCTAGCGGGGAACAAGAGACCCAGTACTTC. Its translation: CASSLDPSGEQETQYF.

This chain links TRBV3-1 with TRBJ2-5; D gene ambiguous. This CDR3 spans 15 amino acids. V gave up 0 bases and J gave up 2 bases, with 10 bases separating them. Per the germline V gene, CDR1 is LGHDT and CDR2 is YNNKEL (reference sequence). The CDR3 loop reads CASSQETRKQETQYF. In DNA, the CDR3 is TGTGCCAGCAGCCAAGAAACGAGGAAGCAAGAGACCCAGTACTTC.

This clonotype was seen a handful of times. The rearrangement joins TRBV10-3 to TRBJ2-1; D is unclear. Between the trimmed V and J ends, which lost 6 bases and 4 bases, there was a span of 7 bases. The CDR3 consists of 12 residues. Looked up from germline, CDR1 is ENHRY and CDR2 is SYGVKD. The CDR3 DNA sequence: TGTGCCATCAGATCGGAGTACAATGAGCAGTTCTTC. Its translation: CAIRSEYNEQFF.

This clonotype has only a few counts. The chain links TRBV29-1 to TRBJ2-7; TRBD1 might be the D (6 bases). The CDR3 consists of 16 residues. Trimming cost V 2 bases and J 0 bases, with 17 bases left between them. Per the germline V gene, CDR1 is SQVTM and CDR2 is ANQGSEA. CDR3 residues: CSVEIPSDRSSYEQYF. CDR3 bases: TGCAGCGTTGAAATTCCCTCAGACAGGAGCTCCTACGAGCAGTACTTC.